A selection of T cell receptor beta chains follows, all from one sample in a study of CD8+ T cells in alopecia areata. Measured with immunoSEQ multiplex PCR; TCRdb has only the in-frame clones, and not every one. The table lists 150,000 to 200,000 clones, approximately 59% of them singletons. This specimen consisted of CD4+ T cells sorted from blood, obtained at week 0. The receptors derive from a human donor with alopecia areata. The CDR3 runs from the conserved cysteine through the conserved F or W. The D gene is left open where the match is weak. The size of a clone is reported for some rows only, either as once, few or many, or as a class for expanded clones.

clone_size j_call v_call d_call cdr3_nt cdr3_aa
NA TRBJ1-1 TRBV7-2 NA TGTGCCAGCAGCTTAACCAGAGTTGAAGCTTTCTTT CASSLTRVEAFF
NA TRBJ2-2 TRBV10-3 NA TGTGCCATCAGTGGAACAGGGTTAACCGGGGAGCTGTTTTTT CAISGTGLTGELFF
NA TRBJ1-1 TRBV2 NA TGTGCCAGCAGAAGACAGTTGAACACTGAAGCTTTCTTT CASRRQLNTEAFF
few TRBJ2-5 TRBV5-4 TRBD2 TGTGCCAGCAGCTCGGCTAGCGGGGGGGGCAGGGAGACCCAGTACTTC CASSSASGGGRETQYF
NA TRBJ2-3 TRBV4-2 NA TGTGCCAGCAGCCAAGATTGGGACACAGATACGCAGTATTTT CASSQDWDTDTQYF
NA TRBJ1-2 TRBV14 NA TGTGCCAGCAGTCCGCGGGGGGCATTTGATGGCTACACCTTC CASSPRGAFDGYTF
once TRBJ2-7 TRBV6-1 NA TGTGCCAGCAGTGAAGGGACAGCATCCTACGAGCAGTACTTC CASSEGTASYEQYF
NA TRBJ2-1 TRBV27 NA TGTGCCAGCAGTCCTCGCCCCCCGGGACCCCAAGACAATGAGCAGTTCTTC CASSPRPPGPQDNEQFF
NA TRBJ1-1 TRBV6-5 NA TGTGCCAGCAGGTTGGGCAGGGGATTGAACACTGAAGCTTTCTTT CASRLGRGLNTEAFF
once TRBJ1-2 TRBV7-9 NA TGTGCCAGCAGCTTAGCAGGGTACGGTGGCTACACCTTC CASSLAGYGGYTF
few TRBJ2-5 TRBV4-2 TRBD2 TGTGCCAGCAGCCACAGGACTAGCGGGGGGGGGACCCAAGAGACCCAGTACTTC CASSHRTSGGGTQETQYF
NA TRBJ2-7 TRBV6-5 NA TGTGCCAGCAGTTACTCTATCAAGGGTTCCTACGAGCAGTACTTC CASSYSIKGSYEQYF
NA TRBJ2-4 TRBV9 NA TGTGCCAGCAGCGTAGAGTGGGGCGGCATTCAGTACTTC CASSVEWGGIQYF
few TRBJ1-1 TRBV11-2 NA TGTGCCAGCAGCTTAGGGGGCTACGACACTGAAGCTTTCTTT CASSLGGYDTEAFF
NA TRBJ1-2 TRBV29-1 NA TGCAGCGCCGACGGGGGCGGCTACACCTTC CSADGGGYTF
NA TRBJ2-1 TRBV6-5 TRBD1 TGTGCCAGCAGACTGGGACAGTTCAATGAGCAGTTCTTC CASRLGQFNEQFF
once TRBJ1-5 TRBV7-8 TRBD1 TGTGCCAGCTCGGACAGGGGTATGGAAAGCAATCAGCCCCAGCATTTT CASSDRGMESNQPQHF
NA TRBJ2-3 TRBV9 TRBD2 TGTGCCAGCAGCGTATCTCCAGCGGGGGGCACAGATACGCAGTATTTT CASSVSPAGGTDTQYF
few TRBJ2-2 TRBV29-1 NA TGCAGCCAAGACGTCAGACAGAACACCGGGGAGCTGTTTTTT CSQDVRQNTGELFF
NA TRBJ2-7 TRBV6-5 NA TGTGCCGTCGGAAGGACCTACGAGCAGTACTTC CAVGRTYEQYF
NA TRBJ2-5 TRBV29-1 TRBD2 TGCAGCGTTGGAGCGGGGGGGATGGAGACCCAGTACTTC CSVGAGGMETQYF
once TRBJ1-6 TRBV30 NA TGTGCCTGGAGTGTCTTCCACAGGGTGGGAGAATCACCCCTCCACTTT CAWSVFHRVGESPLHF
few TRBJ1-5 TRBV30 NA TGTGCCTGGAGCGGCCCCAAAACTAACCTCGGGCTTAATCAGCCCCAGCATTTT CAWSGPKTNLGLNQPQHF
few TRBJ1-5 TRBV27 NA TGTGCCAGCAGTCCCCGGGTTGGCAATCAGCCCCAGCATTTT CASSPRVGNQPQHF
few TRBJ2-7 TRBV18 TRBD1 TGTGCCAGCTCACCCTGGGACAGCTCCTACGAGCAGTACTTC CASSPWDSSYEQYF
NA TRBJ2-5 TRBV27 NA TGTGCCAGCAGTGGAAACACAGGGCCCCAAGAGACCCAGTACTTC CASSGNTGPQETQYF
few TRBJ2-6 TRBV5-1 TRBD1 TGCGCCAGCAGCTTATCCGGGACAGGGGGCTCTGGGGCCAACGTCCTGACTTTC CASSLSGTGGSGANVLTF